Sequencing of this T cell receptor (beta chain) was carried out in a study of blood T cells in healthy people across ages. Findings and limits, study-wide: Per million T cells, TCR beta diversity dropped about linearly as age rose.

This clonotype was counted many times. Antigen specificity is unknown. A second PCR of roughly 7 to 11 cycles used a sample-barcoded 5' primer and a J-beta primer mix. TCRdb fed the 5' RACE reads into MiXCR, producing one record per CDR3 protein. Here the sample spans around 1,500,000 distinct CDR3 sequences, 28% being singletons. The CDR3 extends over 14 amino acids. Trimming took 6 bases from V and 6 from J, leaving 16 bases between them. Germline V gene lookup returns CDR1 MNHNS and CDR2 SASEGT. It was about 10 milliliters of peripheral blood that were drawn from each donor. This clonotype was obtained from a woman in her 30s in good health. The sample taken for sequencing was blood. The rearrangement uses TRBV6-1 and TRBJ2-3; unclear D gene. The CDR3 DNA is TGTGCCAGCAGCCCTATACAGATTCGGGATACGCAGTATTTT. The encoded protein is CASSPIQIRDTQYF.